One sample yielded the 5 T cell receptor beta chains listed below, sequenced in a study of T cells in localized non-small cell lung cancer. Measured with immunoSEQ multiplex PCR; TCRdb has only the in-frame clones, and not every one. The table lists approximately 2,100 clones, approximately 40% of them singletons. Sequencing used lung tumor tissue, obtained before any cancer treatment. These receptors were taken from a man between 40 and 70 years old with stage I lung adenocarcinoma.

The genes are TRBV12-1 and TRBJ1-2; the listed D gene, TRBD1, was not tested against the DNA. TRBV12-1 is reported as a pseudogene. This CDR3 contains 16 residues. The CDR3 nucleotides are TGTGCCAGCAGCTTTGTCCATCGACAGGGGGAAGATGGCTACACCTTC. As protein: CASSFVHRQGEDGYTF.

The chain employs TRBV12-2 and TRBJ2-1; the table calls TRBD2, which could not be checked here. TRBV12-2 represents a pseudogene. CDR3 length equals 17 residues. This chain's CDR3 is CASRLALIKSSYNEQFF. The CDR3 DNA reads TGTGCAAGTCGCTTAGCGCTTATTAAGAGCTCCTACAATGAGCAGTTCTTC.

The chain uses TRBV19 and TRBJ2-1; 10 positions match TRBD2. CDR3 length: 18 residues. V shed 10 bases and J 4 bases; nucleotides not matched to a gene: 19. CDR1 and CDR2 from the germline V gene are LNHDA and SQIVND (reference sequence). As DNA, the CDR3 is TGTGCCACCACTTTGACAGGACCCGGGACTAGCGAATACAATGAGCAGTTCTTC. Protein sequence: CATTLTGPGTSEYNEQFF.

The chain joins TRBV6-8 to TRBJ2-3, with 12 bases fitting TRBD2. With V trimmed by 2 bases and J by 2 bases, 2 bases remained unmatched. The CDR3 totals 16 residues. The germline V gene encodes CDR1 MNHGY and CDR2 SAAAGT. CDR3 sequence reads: CASSYGLAGHTDTQYF. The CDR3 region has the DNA TGTGCCAGCAGTTACGGACTAGCGGGGCACACAGATACGCAGTATTTT.

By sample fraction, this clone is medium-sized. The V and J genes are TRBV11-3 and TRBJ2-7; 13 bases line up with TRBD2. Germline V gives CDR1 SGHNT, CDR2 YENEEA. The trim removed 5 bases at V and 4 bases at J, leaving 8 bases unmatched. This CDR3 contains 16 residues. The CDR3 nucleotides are TGTGCCAGCAGCGCGGGACTAGCGGGAATGAGGTACGAGCAGTACTTC. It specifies CASSAGLAGMRYEQYF.